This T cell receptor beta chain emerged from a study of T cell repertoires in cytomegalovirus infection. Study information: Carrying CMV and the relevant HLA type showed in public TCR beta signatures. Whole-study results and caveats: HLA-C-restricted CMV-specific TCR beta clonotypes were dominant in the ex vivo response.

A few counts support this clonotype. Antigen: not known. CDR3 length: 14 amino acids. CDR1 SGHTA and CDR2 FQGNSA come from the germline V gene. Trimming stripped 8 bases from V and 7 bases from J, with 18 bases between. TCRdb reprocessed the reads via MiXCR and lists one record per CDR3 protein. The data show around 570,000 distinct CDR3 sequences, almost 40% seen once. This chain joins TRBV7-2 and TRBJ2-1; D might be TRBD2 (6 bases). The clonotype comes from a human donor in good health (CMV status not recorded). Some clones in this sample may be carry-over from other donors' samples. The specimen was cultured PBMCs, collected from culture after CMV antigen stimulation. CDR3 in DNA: TGTGCCAGCCACCCGCTAGCGTTAGGGAATGAGCAGTTCTTC. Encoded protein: CASHPLALGNEQFF.